These 5 T cell receptor beta chains were all obtained from the same sample, sequenced in a study of control samples from healthy donors and cancer patients. Profiling relied on immunoSEQ multiplex PCR, and the TCRdb table lists in-frame clones only, not all of them. Here the sample spans roughly 120,000 clones, roughly 93% being singletons. Sequenced: blood. The origin of the receptors is a man in his thirties or forties in good health.

The genes are TRBV4-1 and TRBJ1-3; 12 bases agree with TRBD1. Germline lookup yields CDR1 MGHRA and CDR2 YSYEKL. Trimming removed 4 bases from V and 3 bases from J; junction bases left unmatched: 22. The CDR3 is 22 amino acids. This CDR3 is CASSPSGAVAGTGGADGNTIYF. CDR3 nucleotides: TGCGCCAGCAGCCCCTCCGGAGCCGTAGCCGGGACAGGGGGCGCAGATGGAAACACCATATATTTT.

The V call is TRBV13, the J call TRBJ2-4; D is possibly TRBD1 or TRBD2 (5 bases each). CDR1 PRHDT and CDR2 FYEKMQ come from the germline V gene (reference sequence). The CDR3 loop spans 13 amino acids. V lost 7 bases, J lost 8 bases, and 15 bases lay in between. The DNA of the CDR3 is TGTGCCAGCACCCCCAAGGGGCGGGACATTCAGTACTTC. This gives the protein CASTPKGRDIQYF. Filled out from reference TRBV13 and TRBJ2-4, the complete variable domain reads AAGVIQSPRHLIKEKRETATLKCYPIPRHDTVYWYQQGPGQDPQFLISFYEKMQSDKGSIPDRFSAQQFSDYHSELNMSSLELGDSALYFCASTPKGRDIQYFGAGTRLSVL.

This chain connects TRBV30 to TRBJ1-6, with D unclear. The CDR3 covers 17 residues. Trimming shortened V by 0 bases and J by 4 bases, and 16 bases separated the two germline ends. The V gene's germline CDR1 is GTSNPN and CDR2 SVGIG (reference sequence). CDR3 DNA sequence: TGTGCCTGGAGTGTACCCTCCCAGACGGGATATAATTCACCCCTCCACTTT. Translated, it gives CAWSVPSQTGYNSPLHF.

The J gene is TRBJ2-1, the V gene TRBV5-4; unclear D gene. The V gene's germline CDR1 is SGHNT and CDR2 YYREEE (reference sequence). Trimming removed 0 bases at V and 5 bases at J, with 3 bases between. CDR3 length: 12 amino acids. CDR3 residues: CASSLGDNEQFF. The CDR3 DNA follows: TGTGCCAGCAGCTTGGGCGACAATGAGCAGTTCTTC. The variable domain in full, completed from reference TRBV5-4 and TRBJ2-1, reads ETGVTQSPTHLIKTRGQQVTLRCSSQSGHNTVSWYQQALGQGPQFIFQYYREEENGRGNFPPRFSGLQFPNYSSELNVNALELDDSALYLCASSLGDNEQFFGPGTRLTVL.

This sequence joins TRBV2 and TRBJ1-3; no firm D call. Between the trimmed V and J ends, which lost 7 bases and 4 bases, there was a span of 8 bases. There are 12 residues in the CDR3. Germline assignment: CDR1 SNHLY and CDR2 FYNNEI. The CDR3 sequence: CASKTRGNTIYF. The CDR3 coding sequence is TGTGCCAGCAAGACCAGGGGAAACACCATATATTTT.